A single sample is the source of the 20 T cell receptor beta chains below, sequenced in a study of PD-L1 blockade in urothelial cancer. Time point noted: pretreatment peripheral blood. Generated by immunoSEQ multiplex PCR, the TCRdb table keeps only in-frame clones and is missing some. This table holds about 86,000 clones, approximately 81% found once. The source material was PBMCs, sampled around atezolizumab (anti-PD-L1) treatment. Receptor source: a man aged 55 to 70 with urothelial cancer.

V is TRBV4-2 and J is TRBJ2-7; 14 bases map to TRBD2. CDR1 and CDR2 (germline): LGHNA, YNFKEQ. The junction had 2 bases not matched to a gene; V was cut back by 2 bases and J by 2 bases. The length of the CDR3 is 16 residues. CDR3 sequence reads: CASSQTTSGGAYEQYF. The CDR3 region has the DNA TGTGCCAGCAGCCAAACGACTAGCGGGGGGGCCTACGAGCAGTACTTC.

The J gene is TRBJ2-1, the V gene TRBV5-1; 15 bases are a match to TRBD2. The V gene's germline CDR1 is SGHRS and CDR2 YFSETQ. This CDR3 spans 17 amino acids. Trimming at V came to 7 bases and at J to 4 bases, leaving 9 bases not matched to a gene. In nucleotides, the CDR3 is TGCGCCAGCGACGACGGGACTAGCGGGAGGCGGTACAATGAGCAGTTCTTC. It yields the protein CASDDGTSGRRYNEQFF.

This sequence joins TRBV6-6 and TRBJ2-7, with 12 bases that match TRBD2. The CDR3 consists of 15 residues. Trimming took 5 bases from V and 4 from J; bases not matched to a gene: 6. CDR1 is MNHNY and CDR2 is SVGAGI in the germline V gene (reference sequence). The CDR3 reads CASSRLAGAGYEQYF. CDR3 DNA: TGTGCCAGCAGTCGACTAGCGGGGGCGGGATACGAGCAGTACTTC.

This chain joins TRBV11-2 and TRBJ2-7, with 9 bases identical to TRBD1. With 6 bases clipped from V and 3 bases from J, the junction kept 6 bases outside the gene matches. Germline lookup yields CDR1 SGHAT and CDR2 FQNNGV. This CDR3 is 14 amino acids long. CDR3 sequence: CASSSTGGGYEQYF. The CDR3 coding sequence is TGTGCCAGCAGTTCCACAGGGGGCGGCTACGAGCAGTACTTC.

This clone has just one count. The rearrangement uses TRBV7-2 and TRBJ1-4; D is perhaps TRBD1 (6 bases). Germline V gene lookup returns CDR1 SGHTA and CDR2 FQGNSA. V was shortened by 4 bases and J by 6 bases, with 12 bases between the two germline ends. The CDR3 totals 14 residues. The CDR3 nucleotides are TGTGCCAGCAGCTCAGGGGTGTTCGATGAAAAACTGTTTTTT. The encoded protein is CASSSGVFDEKLFF.

CDR3 DNA: TGCGCCAGCAGCTTAAATACAGGGGAGCTGTTTTTT. Protein product: CASSLNTGELFF. This chain links TRBV5-1 with TRBJ2-2; no firm D call. This CDR3 spans 12 amino acids. Germline CDR1 is SGHRS and CDR2 is YFSETQ. V lost 2 bases, J lost 8 bases, and 7 bases lay in between. Variable domain in full (rest from reference TRBV5-1 and TRBJ2-2): KAGVTQTPRYLIKTRGQQVTLSCSPISGHRSVSWYQQTPGQGLQFLFEYFSETQRNKGNFPGRFSGRQFSNSRSEMNVSTLELGDSALYLCASSLNTGELFFGEGSRLTVL.

The V call is TRBV11-2, the J call TRBJ2-1, with D perhaps TRBD2 (6 bases). Between the trimmed V and J ends, which lost 8 bases and 4 bases, there was a span of 15 bases. Germline V gene sequence: CDR1 SGHAT, CDR2 FQNNGV. The CDR3 loop spans 14 amino acids. The CDR3 loop reads CASLVGGMYNEQFF. The CDR3 bases are TGTGCCAGCCTTGTGGGCGGGATGTACAATGAGCAGTTCTTC.

A single count supports this clone. The chain carries TRBV11-1 and TRBJ2-7; the match to TRBD2 covers 8 bases. Germline values: CDR1 SGHAT, CDR2 FQDESV (reference sequence). This CDR3 region has 12 residues. V lost 5 bases, J lost 9 bases, and 6 bases stayed unmatched. The CDR3 loop is CASSPDGGGQYF. The CDR3 bases are TGTGCCAGCAGCCCAGACGGGGGGGGGCAGTACTTC.

This chain joins TRBV27 and TRBJ2-2; 7 nucleotides align to TRBD2. In germline, CDR1 is MNHEY, CDR2 SMNVEV (reference sequence). The ends lost 3 bases at V and 3 bases at J; junction bases unmatched: 4. The CDR3 contains 15 residues. The CDR3 protein is CASSFSGGYTGELFF. CDR3 DNA: TGTGCCAGCAGTTTTTCCGGGGGGTACACCGGGGAGCTGTTTTTT.

This clone has only a few counts. The chain joins TRBV28 to TRBJ2-7, with D possibly matching TRBD1 (5 bases). CDR1 and CDR2 (germline): MDHEN, SYDVKM. The V end was cut by 6 bases, the J end by 2 bases, with 14 bases between. The CDR3 covers 14 residues. DNA of the CDR3: TGTGCCAGCAGCGTTGACGGCAGGGCCTACGAGCAGTACTTC. It codes for CASSVDGRAYEQYF.

This sequence joins TRBV6-6 and TRBJ1-6; D is perhaps TRBD1 (6 bases). Germline V gene lookup returns CDR1 MNHNY and CDR2 SVGAGI (reference sequence). The CDR3 is 13 residues long. The ends were cut back, 10 bases at V and 6 bases at J, with 13 bases in the middle. CDR3 nucleotides: TGTGCCAACTCACAGGGAGTTAATTCACCCCTCCACTTT. Its protein product is CANSQGVNSPLHF.

The V gene is TRBV5-1, the J gene TRBJ2-1; the match to TRBD2 covers 11 bases. Germline values: CDR1 SGHRS, CDR2 YFSETQ. CDR3 length equals 15 residues. Trimming cost V 4 bases and J 3 bases; bases outside gene matches: 3. The CDR3 nucleotides read TGCGCCAGCAGCCTCCTAGCGGGGGGCTACAATGAGCAGTTCTTC. Translation gives CASSLLAGGYNEQFF.

The chain has TRBV9 and TRBJ2-1; D unresolved. Germline V gene lookup returns CDR1 SGDLS and CDR2 YYNGEE. There are 17 residues in the CDR3. V was clipped by 0 bases and J by 0 bases, with 13 bases between them. CDR3 DNA: TGTGCCAGCAGCGTAGTAATTGGAGAGAGCTCCTACAATGAGCAGTTCTTC. It codes for CASSVVIGESSYNEQFF.

The chain recombines TRBV7-3 with TRBJ2-3; the D is unclear. V shed 5 bases and J shed 5 bases, with 11 bases lying between them. The germline V gene encodes CDR1 SGHTA and CDR2 FQGTGA. The CDR3 spans 13 residues. CDR3 nucleotide sequence: TGTGCCAGCAGCAGTGGTTTGAGAGATACGCAGTATTTT. Encoded protein: CASSSGLRDTQYF. The full variable domain, in which reference TRBV7-3 and TRBJ2-3 provide the parts outside the CDR3, is GAGVSQTPSNKVTEKGKYVELRCDPISGHTALYWYRQSLGQGPEFLIYFQGTGAADDSGLPNDRFFAVRPEGSVSTLKIQRTERGDSAVYLCASSSGLRDTQYFGPGTRLTVL.

This rearrangement joins TRBV27 to TRBJ2-7; 10 bases are a match to TRBD1. The length of the CDR3 is 17 residues. CDR1 is MNHEY, CDR2 SMNVEV, per germline (reference sequence). V lost 0 bases to trimming and J lost 2 bases; unmatched junction nucleotides: 7. CDR3 DNA: TGTGCCAGCAGTTTATCGGAGACAGGGGGCCAAACCTACGAGCAGTACTTC. Amino acid sequence: CASSLSETGGQTYEQYF.

The chain combines TRBV7-9 with TRBJ2-5, with 10 bases fitting TRBD2. Per germline, CDR1 SEHNR and CDR2 FQNEAQ (reference sequence). This CDR3 is 15 amino acids long. Trimming at V came to 4 bases and at J to 4 bases, leaving 6 bases not matched to a gene. The CDR3 nucleotides read TGTGCCAGCAGCTCCCAGCGGGGGGGCAGAGAGACCCAGTACTTC. It yields the protein CASSSQRGGRETQYF.

This chain links TRBV5-8 with TRBJ2-7, with 9 positions matching TRBD1. J lost 2 bases, V lost 4 bases, and 10 bases had no gene match. Germline CDR1 and CDR2: SGHTS and YDEGEE. This CDR3 spans 16 amino acids. CDR3 nucleotide sequence: TGTGCCAGCAGCCCCTATTCACAGGGGGCAACCTACGAGCAGTACTTC. Residues: CASSPYSQGATYEQYF.

This sequence joins TRBV30 and TRBJ1-1; D not certain. The CDR3 totals 12 residues. V was cut by 3 bases and J by 7 bases, with 12 bases left in between. Germline assignment: CDR1 GTSNPN and CDR2 SVGIG (reference sequence). The CDR3 sequence: CAWRPFRVEAFF. The DNA of the CDR3 is TGTGCCTGGAGACCATTTCGGGTTGAAGCTTTCTTT. The full variable domain, in which reference TRBV30 and TRBJ1-1 provide the parts outside the CDR3, is SQTIHQWPATLVQPVGSPLSLECTVEGTSNPNLYWYRQAAGRGLQLLFYSVGIGQISSEVPQNLSASRPQDRQFILSSKKLLLSDSGFYLCAWRPFRVEAFFGQGTRLTVV.

The gene calls are TRBV5-1 and TRBJ2-7; TRBD1 aligns across 7 bases. Germline V lookup: CDR1 SGHRS, CDR2 YFSETQ. Trimming at V came to 2 bases and at J to 1 base, leaving 6 bases not matched to a gene. There are 15 residues in the CDR3. The CDR3 loop is CASSFRDSTSYEQYF. CDR3 bases: TGCGCCAGCAGCTTCCGGGACAGCACTTCCTACGAGCAGTACTTC.

V and J are TRBV5-1 and TRBJ2-5; TRBD2 is a possible D gene (5 bases). The V and J ends lost 0 bases and 2 bases respectively, with 11 bases between them. The CDR3 sequence is 15 residues long. Germline CDR1 reads SGHRS; CDR2 reads YFSETQ. CDR3 coding DNA: TGCGCCAGCAGCTTGGCGGACTTGTTACAAGAGACCCAGTACTTC. Its translation is CASSLADLLQETQYF. The whole variable domain, remainder taken from reference TRBV5-1 and TRBJ2-5, is KAGVTQTPRYLIKTRGQQVTLSCSPISGHRSVSWYQQTPGQGLQFLFEYFSETQRNKGNFPGRFSGRQFSNSRSEMNVSTLELGDSALYLCASSLADLLQETQYFGPGTRLLVL.